This T cell receptor beta chain stems from a study of cytomegalovirus exposure and HLA in healthy donors. Only one count was recorded for this clone. The antigen remains unidentified. Overall study results and limits: When analyzed later, a missense DCLRE1C variant was found to be linked to TCR beta V- and J-gene trimming. Sequencing depth roughly uniform across donors was assumed in presence/absence analyses. As a later analysis revealed, the rate of TCR association differed by HLA locus, with DRB1 most and HLA-C fewest. The authors later found HLA-associated TCR beta chains more clonally expanded than equally common others.

PCR primers comprised 60 Vbeta and 13 Jbeta primers. The table came from immunoSEQ multiplex PCR; TCRdb's copy has only in-frame clones and leaves some out. The sample lists 100,000 to 150,000 clones, 78% occurring once. With V trimmed by 4 bases and J by 3 bases, 8 bases remained unmatched. The germline V gene encodes CDR1 MDHEN and CDR2 SYDVKM. The CDR3 loop spans 15 amino acids. This sequence joins TRBV28 and TRBJ1-2; 7 nucleotides agree with TRBD1. The specimen was PBMCs. This clonotype was obtained from a female donor in good health and CMV-seronegative. The CDR3 DNA sequence: TGTGCCAGCAGTTCATACAGGGGCGGTGACTATGGCTACACCTTC. It codes for CASSSYRGGDYGYTF.